Listed below are T cell receptor beta chains from one sample, sequenced in a study of shared clonotypes between healthy human individuals. Sequencing was performed with immunoSEQ multiplex PCR; in TCRdb, only in-frame clones are kept and a portion is missing. The data contain a few million clones, around 95% of them seen just once; the ten biggest clones take up roughly 0.13%. The sample was naive CD4+ T cells sorted from blood. The receptors shown here come from a man between 18 and 29 years old in good health. CDR3s include the opening cysteine and the closing phenylalanine or tryptophan. Each record gives: D gene, J gene, V gene, clone size, CDR3 protein, CDR3 DNA. The D gene is left open where the match is weak. Only part of the rows carry a size: once, few, many, or a class if the clone is expanded.

- TRBJ1-3 TRBV18 - CASSTGTGNTIYF TGTGCCAGCTCAACAGGGACTGGAAACACCATATATTTT
- TRBJ2-7 TRBV20-1 - CSAGHLYEQYF TGCAGTGCTGGACACCTCTACGAGCAGTACTTC
- TRBJ1-2 TRBV7-9 - CASSATGINYGYTF TGTGCCAGCAGCGCAACGGGGATTAACTATGGCTACACCTTC
- TRBJ2-1 TRBV5-1 - CASSFNEPYNEQFF TGCGCCAGCAGCTTTAACGAACCCTACAATGAGCAGTTCTTC
TRBD1 TRBJ2-4 TRBV6-1 - CASRGQGLNIQYF TGTGCCAGCAGAGGACAGGGGCTGAACATTCAGTACTTC
- TRBJ2-5 TRBV18 - CASSIHPQETQYF TGTGCCAGCTCAATACATCCTCAAGAGACCCAGTACTTC
TRBD1 TRBJ2-1 TRBV11-2 - CASSSWTGGINEQFF TGTGCCAGCAGCTCTTGGACAGGGGGTATCAATGAGCAGTTCTTC
TRBD2 TRBJ2-7 TRBV6-1 - CASNSGGSYEQYF TGTGCCAGCAACTCGGGGGGCTCCTACGAGCAGTACTTC
- TRBJ1-2 TRBV10-3 few CAISGQVNYGYTF TGTGCCATCAGTGGTCAGGTTAACTATGGCTACACCTTC
- TRBJ1-5 TRBV10-3 - CATRATAIRDNQPQHF TGTGCCACCCGGGCCACCGCGATTCGGGACAATCAGCCCCAGCATTTT
- TRBJ2-7 TRBV7-9 - CASSSTASSYEQYF TGTGCCAGCAGCTCGACAGCCAGCTCCTACGAGCAGTACTTC
- TRBJ2-5 TRBV5-6 - CASSFSGTGETQYF TGTGCCAGCAGCTTTAGCGGGACAGGAGAGACCCAGTACTTC
TRBD2 TRBJ2-7 TRBV7-6 - CASSKLAEISYEQYF TGTGCCAGCAGCAAACTAGCGGAGATCTCCTACGAGCAGTACTTC
- TRBJ2-6 TRBV5-1 - CASSLASGAGANVLTF TGCGCCAGCAGCTTGGCCTCGGGGGCTGGGGCCAACGTCCTGACTTTC
TRBD2 TRBJ2-5 TRBV18 - CASSPGGRVQETQYF TGTGCCAGCTCACCAGGCGGGAGGGTCCAAGAGACCCAGTACTTC
TRBD2 TRBJ2-7 TRBV4-2 - CASSQDRGGFNEQYF TGTGCCAGCAGCCAAGACCGGGGGGGCTTCAACGAGCAGTACTTC
TRBD1 TRBJ1-6 TRBV4-3 - CASSQGSGQGRSPLHF TGCGCCAGCAGCCAAGGGTCGGGACAGGGAAGGTCACCCCTCCACTTT
TRBD1 TRBJ1-1 TRBV5-1 - CASSWGDRMNTEAFF TGCGCCAGCAGCTGGGGGGACAGAATGAACACTGAAGCTTTCTTT
- TRBJ1-6 TRBV27 - CASSLSMQGNSPLHF TGTGCCAGCAGTTTATCGATGCAGGGTAATTCACCCCTCCACTTT
- TRBJ1-1 TRBV7-9 - CASSLADNTEAFF TGTGCCAGCAGCTTAGCGGATAACACTGAAGCTTTCTTT
- TRBJ2-4 TRBV7-9 - CASSLGGSQNIQYF TGTGCCAGCAGCTTAGGGGGGTCCCAAAACATTCAGTACTTC
- TRBJ2-2 TRBV27 - CASSPQDTGELFF TGTGCCAGCAGTCCACAGGACACCGGGGAGCTGTTTTTT
- TRBJ1-2 TRBV2 - CASSGEDKGGYTF TGTGCCAGCAGTGGGGAGGACAAGGGGGGCTACACCTTC
TRBD2 TRBJ2-1 TRBV18 - CASSPPVAGGNYNEQFF TGTGCCAGCTCACCACCGGTAGCGGGAGGGAACTACAATGAGCAGTTCTTC
- TRBJ1-5 TRBV12-5 - CASGPLGRAKFYSNQPQHF TGTGCTAGTGGCCCCCTGGGCAGGGCCAAATTTTATAGCAATCAGCCCCAGCATTTT
- TRBJ1-2 TRBV5-8 - CASSLNRGYTF TGTGCCAGCAGCTTGAACCGCGGCTACACCTTC
- TRBJ1-2 TRBV5-1 - CASSPPAFYGYTF TGCGCCAGCAGCCCCCCTGCTTTCTATGGCTACACCTTC
TRBD1 TRBJ1-1 TRBV2 once CASLGTGFGEAFF TGTGCCAGCCTCGGGACAGGGTTTGGTGAAGCTTTCTTT
TRBD1 TRBJ2-3 TRBV5-4 once CASSPDRGTDTQYF TGTGCCAGCAGCCCCGACAGGGGCACAGATACGCAGTATTTT
- TRBJ1-2 TRBV19 - CASSISHRSGYTF TGTGCCAGTAGTATCTCTCACAGGAGTGGCTACACCTTC
- TRBJ1-2 TRBV6-1 - CASTSKTGFGYGYTF TGTGCCAGCACCTCTAAAACAGGGTTTGGGTATGGCTACACCTTC
- TRBJ2-4 TRBV6-1 - CASSEAPGWDIQYF TGTGCCAGCAGTGAAGCCCCAGGGTGGGACATTCAGTACTTC
- TRBJ1-1 TRBV7-9 - CASSLGGTLNTEAFF TGTGCCAGCAGCTTAGGGGGGACACTGAACACTGAAGCTTTCTTT
- TRBJ1-6 TRBV6-1 - CASRRSGSPLHF TGTGCCAGCAGGAGGTCGGGTTCACCCCTCCACTTT
TRBD1 TRBJ2-7 TRBV27 - CASSLYPGGYEQYF TGTGCCAGCAGTTTATACCCAGGGGGCTACGAGCAGTACTTC
- TRBJ1-4 TRBV5-1 - CASSLDQGLGGLFF TGCGCCAGCAGCTTGGACCAGGGTCTTGGGGGACTGTTTTTT
TRBD1 TRBJ2-7 TRBV4-3 - CASSQELLLGQGVYEQYF TGCGCCAGCAGCCAAGAACTACTCCTGGGACAGGGAGTATACGAGCAGTACTTC
TRBD2 TRBJ2-2 TRBV5-1 - CASSPVLAGGTGELFF TGCGCCAGCAGCCCCGTCTTAGCGGGGGGAACCGGGGAGCTGTTTTTT
- TRBJ2-3 TRBV18 - CASSPPVGTDTQYF TGTGCCAGCTCACCACCGGTAGGCACAGATACGCAGTATTTT
TRBD1 TRBJ1-4 TRBV6-6 - CASSLGQASNEKLFF TGTGCCAGCAGTTTGGGACAGGCGAGTAATGAAAAACTGTTTTTT
TRBD2 TRBJ2-5 TRBV28 - CASSLTSGGSETQYF TGTGCCAGCAGTTTGACTAGCGGGGGGTCCGAGACCCAGTACTTC
- TRBJ2-3 TRBV6-1 - CASSFAADTQYF TGTGCCAGCAGTTTTGCCGCAGATACGCAGTATTTT
- TRBJ2-1 TRBV19 - CASSLPTKTAYNEQFF TGTGCCAGTAGCCTCCCCACTAAGACGGCATACAATGAGCAGTTCTTC
TRBD1 TRBJ2-3 TRBV30 - CAWSLGQHTDTQYF TGTGCCTGGAGCCTGGGACAGCACACAGATACGCAGTATTTT
TRBD1 TRBJ2-3 TRBV6-6 - CASSTRTGGGDTQYF TGTGCCAGCAGTACGAGGACAGGGGGGGGAGATACGCAGTATTTT
- TRBJ1-2 TRBV10-3 few CAISDRDGYTF TGTGCCATCAGTGACAGGGATGGCTACACCTTC
- TRBJ2-7 TRBV6-4 - CASSSYRVGEQYF TGTGCCAGCAGCAGTTACAGGGTCGGCGAGCAGTACTTC
- TRBJ2-7 TRBV5-1 - CASSLGIGAGEQYF TGCGCCAGCAGCTTGGGGATAGGGGCGGGGGAGCAGTACTTC
- TRBJ1-1 TRBV9 - CASSFQARMNTEAFF TGTGCCAGCAGCTTTCAGGCACGTATGAACACTGAAGCTTTCTTT